Presented here are 20 T cell receptor beta chains from one specimen sequenced in a study of human T cells and chemical hapten exposure. In TCRdb, the RACE reads were re-called with MiXCR into one record per CDR3 protein. The repertoire includes roughly 75,000 distinct CDR3 sequences, over 6.5% of them detected once, and roughly 1.6% sits in the top ten. Time point denoted: healthy volunteer bleed at 6 weeks. The authors extracted total RNA from unfractionated whole blood. The sample comprised whole blood. All receptors come from a female donor in good health. Some clones in this sample may be carry-over from other donors' samples.

This clonotype was recorded many times. This chain links TRBV7-6 with TRBJ1-3, with D hard to call. The CDR3 sequence is 13 residues long. Trimming removed 6 bases at V and 4 bases at J, with 10 bases between. In germline, CDR1 is SGHVS, CDR2 FNYEAQ. CDR3 bases: TGTGCCAGCAGTTACGGCCCGGGAAACACCATATATTTT. Encoded protein: CASSYGPGNTIYF.

There are many counts of this clonotype. The chain recombines TRBV7-2 with TRBJ2-3; 7 bases fit TRBD2. Germline CDR1 reads SGHTA; CDR2 reads FQGNSA. V lost 5 bases to trimming and J lost 9 bases; unmatched junction nucleotides: 14. CDR3 length equals 15 residues. This chain's CDR3 is CASSINGGGLGTQYF. The DNA of the CDR3 is TGTGCCAGCAGCATCAACGGCGGGGGTCTGGGGACGCAGTATTTT.

This clonotype occurred a few times. The rearrangement uses TRBV12-3 or TRBV12-4 and TRBJ1-2; D remains unclear. The CDR3 length is 13 residues. With 4 bases removed from V and 4 bases from J, the gap between germline ends came to 10 bases. CDR3 sequence (DNA): TGTGCCAGCAGTTCCCCGGGCAGCTATGGCTACACCTTC. It encodes CASSSPGSYGYTF.

This clonotype was observed many times. This rearrangement joins TRBV6-4 to TRBJ2-3; 15 nucleotides agree with TRBD2. Germline-derived CDR1 and CDR2 are MRHNA and SNTAGT. The CDR3 has 19 amino acids. V was clipped by 0 bases and J by 0 bases; unmatched bases: 4. The chain's CDR3 is CASSDSGLAGGLSTDTQYF. For the CDR3, the DNA is TGTGCCAGCAGTGACTCTGGACTAGCGGGGGGGCTTAGCACAGATACGCAGTATTTT.

A word on this clonotype: Lacking the conserved final phenylalanine or tryptophan, this CDR3 likely reflects a read error. The V call is TRBV29-1, the J call TRBJ1-1, with D perhaps matching TRBD1 (5 bases). The CDR3 totals 10 residues. The germline CDR1 and CDR2 sequences are SQVTM and ANQGSEA. Trimming cost V 7 bases and J 7 bases, with 10 bases left between them. CDR3 coding DNA: TGCAGCGGCGGGACTCTTGAAGCTTTCCTT. It is translated as CSGGTLEAFL.

V usage is TRBV27 and J usage is TRBJ2-1, with a tentative D call TRBD1 (5 bases). Trimming left V 5 bases short and J 3 bases short, with 8 bases between. Germline-derived CDR1 and CDR2 are MNHEY and SMNVEV (reference sequence). This CDR3 contains 13 residues. CDR3 bases: TGTGCCAGCAGTCGGACAATCTACAATGAGCAGTTCTTC. It is translated as CASSRTIYNEQFF.

The rearrangement links TRBV3-1 to TRBJ2-3; D is unresolved. Germline CDR1 reads LGHDT; CDR2 reads YNNKEL (reference sequence). V lost 0 bases and J 3 bases, leaving 10 bases between the germline ends. This CDR3 is 15 amino acids long. The CDR3 sequence is CASSQDKVPTDTQYF. The CDR3, as DNA: TGTGCCAGCAGCCAAGATAAGGTCCCAACAGATACGCAGTATTTT.

Comments on this clonotype: One end of the junction varies from germline; a read error may be responsible. J is TRBJ1-4 and V is TRBV7-7, with TRBD1 identical over 7 bases. The CDR3 is 15 residues long. The V gene's germline CDR1 is SSHAT and CDR2 FNYEAQ (reference sequence). The CDR3 DNA is TGTGCTAGCAGCTTATCGCAGGGGGGTAATGAAAAACTGTTTTTT. Translation gives CASSLSQGGNEKLFF.

This clonotype was seen only a few times. This chain joins TRBV12-3 or TRBV12-4 and TRBJ1-5; D is possibly TRBD1 (6 bases). Trimming removed 3 bases from V and 0 bases from J, with 21 bases in between. There are 19 residues in the CDR3. The DNA of the CDR3 is TGTGCCAGCAGTTTTGGGCTGGGGGCAGGGCGATATAGCAATCAGCCCCAGCATTTT. Encoded protein: CASSFGLGAGRYSNQPQHF.

The chain carries TRBV18 and TRBJ1-5; D is unresolved. Between the trimmed V and J ends, which lost 1 base and 5 bases, there was a span of 6 bases. The CDR3 is made up of 13 amino acids. The V gene's germline CDR1 is KGHSH and CDR2 LQKENI. The DNA for the CDR3 is TGTGCCAGCTCACCACGGGCGGATCAGCCCCAGCATTTT. It yields the protein CASSPRADQPQHF.

This clonotype came up many times. Here the CDR3 DNA reads TGCGCCAGCAGCCTCGGGACCTCACCCCTCCACTTT. Its protein product is CASSLGTSPLHF. The chain has TRBV5-1 and TRBJ1-6, with D tentatively TRBD1 (5 bases). The CDR3 runs to 12 residues. The germline V and J ends were trimmed by 4 bases and 10 bases, with 9 bases remaining between them. CDR1 and CDR2 from the germline V gene are SGHRS and YFSETQ.

This clonotype showed up many times. The chain carries TRBV12-3 or TRBV12-4 and TRBJ2-7, with 7 positions matching TRBD1. Trimming removed 6 bases from V and 3 bases from J; junction bases left unmatched: 2. CDR3 length equals 12 residues. Here the CDR3 reads CASRGQSYEQYF. In DNA form, the CDR3 reads TGTGCCAGCAGGGGACAGAGCTACGAGCAGTACTTC.

In its sample, this clonotype was seen many times. The chain has TRBV7-2 and TRBJ1-6, with D uncertain. Germline-derived CDR1 and CDR2 are SGHTA and FQGNSA. This CDR3 region has 13 residues. V was pared by 5 bases and J by 7 bases, with 9 bases between. The CDR3 loop reads CASSTQRNSPLHF. CDR3 coding DNA: TGTGCCAGCAGCACCCAGCGGAATTCACCCCTCCACTTT. The variable domain in full, completed from reference TRBV7-2 and TRBJ1-6, reads GAGVSQSPSNKVTEKGKDVELRCDPISGHTALYWYRQSLGQGLEFLIYFQGNSAPDKSGLPSDRFSAERTGGSVSTLTIQRTQQEDSAVYLCASSTQRNSPLHFGNGTRLTVT.

Many counts were recorded for this clonotype. The chain is built from TRBV5-1 and TRBJ2-1; D is uncertain. The CDR3 covers 18 residues. V was pared by 2 bases and J by 8 bases, with 26 bases between. The germline V gene encodes CDR1 SGHRS and CDR2 YFSETQ. As DNA, the CDR3 is TGCGCCAGCAGCTTAGGCTTTAGAGACTCCTTTGTTATGGATGAGCAGTTCTTC. Encoded protein: CASSLGFRDSFVMDEQFF.

The chain recombines TRBV7-8 with TRBJ2-7, with 8 bases matching TRBD2. The CDR3 extends over 15 amino acids. V was pared by 5 bases and J by 2 bases, with 8 bases of the junction left unmatched. Germline V gene data show CDR1 as SGHVS and CDR2 as FQNEAQ. CDR3 bases: TGTGCCAGCAGCCGTCTAGCGGGTGTTACCTACGAGCAGTACTTC. It translates to CASSRLAGVTYEQYF.

The V call is TRBV3-1, the J call TRBJ1-6; 7 nucleotides agree with TRBD1. The CDR3 is 16 amino acids. Trimming removed 5 bases from V and 6 bases from J; junction bases left unmatched: 10. Per the germline V gene, CDR1 is LGHDT and CDR2 is YNNKEL (reference sequence). CDR3 residues: CASSDKRQGGNSPLHF. CDR3 in DNA: TGTGCCAGCAGCGATAAAAGACAGGGTGGTAATTCACCCCTCCACTTT. The variable domain in full, completed from reference TRBV3-1 and TRBJ1-6, reads DTAVSQTPKYLVTQMGNDKSIKCEQNLGHDTMYWYKQDSKKFLKIMFSYNNKELIINETVPNRFSPKSPDKAHLNLHINSLELGDSAVYFCASSDKRQGGNSPLHFGNGTRLTVT.

The V and J genes are TRBV9 and TRBJ2-7; D ambiguous. V lost 0 bases to trimming and J lost 0 bases, with 7 bases between them. CDR3 length equals 14 residues. Germline assignment: CDR1 SGDLS and CDR2 YYNGEE. CDR3 bases: TGTGCCAGCAGCGTAGTGGGCACCTCCTACGAGCAGTACTTC. It codes for CASSVVGTSYEQYF.

This clonotype has at least ten counts. The chain recombines TRBV4-2 with TRBJ1-1; 12 nucleotides match TRBD1. Germline V lookup: CDR1 LGHNA, CDR2 YNFKEQ. The CDR3 is made up of 16 amino acids. V shed 4 bases and J 4 bases; nucleotides not matched to a gene: 7. The CDR3 spells CASSPGQGAVGTEAFF. In DNA form, the CDR3 reads TGTGCCAGCAGCCCGGGACAGGGGGCGGTTGGCACTGAAGCTTTCTTT.

This clonotype was observed many times. The V gene is TRBV2, the J gene TRBJ2-1; no reliable D call. Deletions cut 4 bases from V and 9 bases from J, with 7 bases between. The CDR3 sequence is 11 residues long. Germline CDR1 reads SNHLY; CDR2 reads FYNNEI. The chain's CDR3 is CASSGIAEQFF. DNA of the CDR3: TGTGCCAGCAGTGGTATCGCTGAGCAGTTCTTC.

This clonotype was counted many times. This sequence joins TRBV9 and TRBJ1-6; TRBD1 is a possible D gene (5 bases). CDR3 length equals 14 residues. Germline V lookup: CDR1 SGDLS, CDR2 YYNGEE. Trimming took off 4 bases at V and 9 bases at J, with 14 bases between the two ends. The CDR3 DNA reads TGTGCCAGCAGCATAGACAGTGGTCGTTCACCCCTCCACTTT. It codes for CASSIDSGRSPLHF.